The 10 T cell receptor beta chains listed next were all sequenced from one sample in a study of T cell repertoires in cytomegalovirus infection. TCRdb analysed the reads with MiXCR anew, one entry per CDR3 protein. The sample gives 250,000 to 300,000 distinct CDR3 sequences, over 15% of which show up once; around half is in the top ten. The source material was CD8+ T cells from PBMCs. The receptor source for this set is a human donor in good health (CMV status not recorded). Some clones in this sample may be carry-over from other donors' samples.

The rearrangement uses TRBV6-2 or TRBV6-3 and TRBJ2-2; D assignment may be TRBD1 or TRBD2 (6 bases each). Looked up from germline, CDR1 is MNHEY and CDR2 is SVGEGT. CDR3 length equals 15 residues. V lost 5 bases and J lost 8, with 18 bases in between. CDR3 residues: CASSLLRGARGELFF. The CDR3 DNA reads TGTGCCAGCAGTCTGCTGAGGGGGGCGCGTGGGGAGCTGTTTTTT.

This clonotype was observed many times. The chain employs TRBV7-9 and TRBJ2-1; D is perhaps TRBD1 (6 bases). The germline V gene has CDR1 SEHNR and CDR2 FQNEAQ (reference sequence). V was clipped by 5 bases and J by 4 bases, with 24 bases between them. This CDR3 has 18 amino acids. CDR3 amino acids: CASSPPYSGRGPYNEQFF. DNA for the CDR3: TGTGCCAGCAGCCCGCCCTACTCGGGCAGGGGACCTTACAATGAGCAGTTCTTC.

This clonotype showed up just a few times. V and J are TRBV24-1 and TRBJ2-2, with D uncertain. Germline assignment: CDR1 KGHDR and CDR2 SFDVKD. This CDR3 contains 12 residues. Trimming pared 5 bases from V and 8 bases from J, leaving 8 bases between. The CDR3 DNA sequence: TGTGCCACCAGTGCGTCACCAGGGGAGCTGTTTTTT. The encoded protein is CATSASPGELFF.

The gene calls are TRBV7-2 and TRBJ2-7, with D unclear. Germline CDR1 SGHTA, CDR2 FQGNSA. This CDR3 has 13 residues. The V end lost 3 bases, the J end lost 2 bases, and 8 bases lay between the germline ends. The CDR3 loop reads CASSLYKTYEQYF. The CDR3, as DNA: TGTGCCAGCAGCTTGTACAAAACCTACGAGCAGTACTTC.

There are many counts of this clonotype. This chain joins TRBV6-2 or TRBV6-3 and TRBJ1-1; no definite D call. The CDR3 contains 15 residues. Trimming stripped 0 bases from V and 1 base from J, with 9 bases between. CDR1 is MNHEY, CDR2 SVGEGT, per germline. The CDR3 is CASSYSSGTNTEAFF. The CDR3 bases are TGTGCCAGCAGTTACTCTTCAGGCACGAACACTGAAGCTTTCTTT.

This clonotype has only a few counts. CDR3 protein: CASSVGTGDGYTF. For the CDR3, the DNA is TGTGCCAGCAGCGTCGGGACAGGGGATGGCTACACCTTC. The chain couples TRBV7-6 to TRBJ1-2; 10 bases map to TRBD1. V shed 5 bases and J 6 bases; nucleotides not matched to a gene: 3. The CDR3 loop spans 13 amino acids. Per germline, CDR1 SGHVS and CDR2 FNYEAQ.

At least ten counts were recorded for this clonotype. CDR3 protein: CASSPRLESGELFF. The CDR3 bases are TGTGCCAGCAGTCCCCGATTAGAGTCCGGGGAGCTGTTTTTT. The genes are TRBV6-2 or TRBV6-3 and TRBJ2-2, with D hard to call. CDR1 and CDR2 from the germline V gene are MNHEY and SVGEGT. CDR3 length equals 14 residues. V was pared by 5 bases and J by 6 bases, with 13 bases between.

As to this clonotype: The junction does not match germline at one end; this may be a read error. V usage is TRBV28 and J usage is TRBJ1-1; 11 positions agree with TRBD1. Germline CDR1 and CDR2: MDHEN and SYDVKM. The CDR3 covers 15 residues. CDR3 in amino acids: CASSWTGGMNAEAFF. The CDR3, as DNA: TGTGCCAGCAGCTGGACAGGGGGCATGAACGCTGAAGCTTTCTTT.

There are many counts of this clonotype. The V and J genes are TRBV19 and TRBJ1-5; 8 positions match TRBD1. V gave up 2 bases and J gave up 2 bases; unmatched junction bases: 5. CDR3 size: 16 residues. Germline loops: CDR1 LNHDA, CDR2 SQIVND (reference sequence). CDR3 region: CASSIFRGPGNQPQHF. CDR3 DNA: TGTGCCAGTAGTATATTCAGGGGGCCTGGCAATCAGCCCCAGCATTTT.

This sequence joins TRBV12-3 or TRBV12-4 and TRBJ1-1; tentative D call: TRBD1 (5 bases). This CDR3 contains 14 residues. The germline V and J ends were trimmed by 3 bases and 8 bases, with 16 bases remaining between them. CDR3 loop: CASSFGGGSREAFF. The CDR3 DNA is TGTGCCAGCAGTTTTGGGGGAGGCTCGAGGGAAGCTTTCTTT.